This T cell receptor beta chain was identified in a study of technical replicates of blood from a few donors. Germline CDR1 SEHNR, CDR2 FQNEAQ (reference sequence). The CDR3 contains 13 residues. The V gene lost 8 bases and the J gene lost 3 bases, with 14 bases spanning the gap. The table came from immunoSEQ multiplex PCR; TCRdb's copy has only in-frame clones and leaves some out. Of about 89,000 clones listed, over 85% are singletons. The TCR sequence derives from a human donor in good health. The rearrangement joins TRBV7-9 to TRBJ2-7; no definite D call. Input material: T cells isolated from PBMCs. CDR3 protein: CASSKPTRYEQYF. The DNA of the CDR3 is TGTGCCAGCTCAAAACCCACTCGCTACGAGCAGTACTTC.